The rows below give T cell receptor beta chains drawn from one sample of a study of blood T cell repertoires in COVID-19. Repertoires were generated with immunoSEQ multiplex PCR, while TCRdb's copy carries only in-frame clones and drops some. The sample consists of about 25,000 clones, approximately 88% of them appearing once. Source material: peripheral blood. These receptors came from a human donor with active COVID-19. The donor label of this sample is uncertain. Each CDR3 is given with its conserved first and last residue.

TRBV28	12	TRBJ2-7	CATKTGYYEQYF
TRBV4-3	13	TRBJ1-1	CASSQLQDTEAFF
TRBV19	16	TRBJ1-3	CASSRGHQELGNTIYF
TRBV7-9	17	TRBJ2-1	CASSWTGTSGRWDEQFF
TRBV29-1	13	TRBJ1-1	CSANRAENTEAFF
TRBV19	13	TRBJ1-3	CATEQGAGNTIYF
TRBV30	14	TRBJ1-5	CAWGQGISNQPQHF
TRBV7-3	14	TRBJ2-1	CASSLTRGGMEQFF
TRBV24-1	17	TRBJ2-3	CATSDLRDYPSTDTQYF
TRBV3-1/TRBV3-2	15	TRBJ2-7	CASSFRTGGLDEQYF
TRBV3-1/TRBV3-2	12	TRBJ1-4	CASSLTGQTLFF
TRBV7-8	16	TRBJ2-1	CASSLVGGRVYNEQFF
TRBV11-3	15	TRBJ2-1	CASSPRTSGNNEQFF
TRBV6-2/TRBV6-3	14	TRBJ2-2	CASSYFGDTGELFF